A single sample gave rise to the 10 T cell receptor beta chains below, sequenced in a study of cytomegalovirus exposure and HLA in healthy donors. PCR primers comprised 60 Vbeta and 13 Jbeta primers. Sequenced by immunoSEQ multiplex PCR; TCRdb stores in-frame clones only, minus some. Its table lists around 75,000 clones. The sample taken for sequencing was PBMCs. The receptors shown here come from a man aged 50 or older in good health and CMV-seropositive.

The DNA of the CDR3 is TGTGCCAGCAGCTCCCGACTAGCGGGGGCCAACTACAATGAGCAGTTCTTC. Protein product: CASSSRLAGANYNEQFF. The rearrangement links TRBV9 to TRBJ2-1; 12 bases are shared with TRBD2. Trimming removed 4 bases from V and 3 bases from J; junction bases left unmatched: 8. Germline values: CDR1 SGDLS, CDR2 YYNGEE. CDR3 length equals 17 residues.

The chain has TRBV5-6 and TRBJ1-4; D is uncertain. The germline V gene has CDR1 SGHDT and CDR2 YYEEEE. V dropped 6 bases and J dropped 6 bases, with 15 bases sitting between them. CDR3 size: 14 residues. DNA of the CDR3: TGTGCCAGCACCCTTTTGGCTGTGGATGAAAAACTGTTTTTT. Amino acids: CASTLLAVDEKLFF.

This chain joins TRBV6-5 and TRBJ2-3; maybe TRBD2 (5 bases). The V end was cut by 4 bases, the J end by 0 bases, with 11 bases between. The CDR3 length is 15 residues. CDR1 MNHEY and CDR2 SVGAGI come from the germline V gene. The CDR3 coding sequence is TGTGCCAGCAGTTTGAGCGGAGAAAGCACAGATACGCAGTATTTT. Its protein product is CASSLSGESTDTQYF.

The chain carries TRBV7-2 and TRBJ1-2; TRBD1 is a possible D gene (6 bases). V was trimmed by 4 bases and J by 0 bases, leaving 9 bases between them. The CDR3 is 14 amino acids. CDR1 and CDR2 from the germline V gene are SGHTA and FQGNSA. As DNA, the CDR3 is TGTGCCAGCAGCTCCAGGGGATCTAACTATGGCTACACCTTC. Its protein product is CASSSRGSNYGYTF.

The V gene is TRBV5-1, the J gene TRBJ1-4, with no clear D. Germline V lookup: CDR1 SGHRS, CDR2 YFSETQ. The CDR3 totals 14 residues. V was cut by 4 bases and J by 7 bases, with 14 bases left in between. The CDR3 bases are TGCGCCAGCAGCGGCGGACTGTGGGGTGAAAAACTGTTTTTT. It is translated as CASSGGLWGEKLFF.

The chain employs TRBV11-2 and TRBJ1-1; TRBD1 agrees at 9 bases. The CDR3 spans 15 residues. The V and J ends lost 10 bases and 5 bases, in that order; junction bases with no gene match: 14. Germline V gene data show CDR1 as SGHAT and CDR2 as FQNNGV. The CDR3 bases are TGTGCCAATTCCCGGACAGGGGAGGGGGGGACTGAAGCTTTCTTT. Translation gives CANSRTGEGGTEAFF.

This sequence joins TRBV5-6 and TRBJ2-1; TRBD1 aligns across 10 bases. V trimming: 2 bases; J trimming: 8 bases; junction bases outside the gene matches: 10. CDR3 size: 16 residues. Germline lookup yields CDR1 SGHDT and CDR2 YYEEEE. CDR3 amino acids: CASSFSGTGVDDEQFF. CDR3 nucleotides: TGTGCCAGCAGCTTCTCCGGGACAGGGGTTGACGATGAGCAGTTCTTC.

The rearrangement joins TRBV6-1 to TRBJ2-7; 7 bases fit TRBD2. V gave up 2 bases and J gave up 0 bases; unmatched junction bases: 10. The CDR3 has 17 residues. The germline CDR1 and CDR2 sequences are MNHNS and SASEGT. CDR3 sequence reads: CASSESALAETSYEQYF. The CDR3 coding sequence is TGTGCCAGCAGTGAAAGTGCCCTAGCGGAAACCTCCTACGAGCAGTACTTC.

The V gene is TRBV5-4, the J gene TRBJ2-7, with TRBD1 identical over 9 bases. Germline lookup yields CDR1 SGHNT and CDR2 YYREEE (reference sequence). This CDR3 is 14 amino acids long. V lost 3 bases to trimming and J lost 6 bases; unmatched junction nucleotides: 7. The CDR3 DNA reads TGTGCCAGCAGCTCGGGACAGGGCAATGGCGAGCAGTACTTC. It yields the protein CASSSGQGNGEQYF. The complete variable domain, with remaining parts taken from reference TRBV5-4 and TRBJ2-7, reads ETGVTQSPTHLIKTRGQQVTLRCSSQSGHNTVSWYQQALGQGPQFIFQYYREEENGRGNFPPRFSGLQFPNYSSELNVNALELDDSALYLCASSSGQGNGEQYFGPGTRLTVT.

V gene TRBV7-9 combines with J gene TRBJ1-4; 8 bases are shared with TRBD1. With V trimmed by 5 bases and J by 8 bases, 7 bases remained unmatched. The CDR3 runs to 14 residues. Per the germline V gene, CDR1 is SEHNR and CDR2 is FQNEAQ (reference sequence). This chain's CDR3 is CASSPGQGREKLFF. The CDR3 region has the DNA TGTGCCAGCAGCCCCGGACAGGGAAGGGAAAAACTGTTTTTT.